This T cell receptor beta chain comes out of a study of cytomegalovirus exposure and HLA in healthy donors. The V end lost 3 bases, the J end lost 4 bases, and 16 bases lay between the germline ends. CDR1 and CDR2 from the germline V gene are SEHNR and FQNEAQ (reference sequence). The CDR3 is 16 residues long. PCR was performed using 60 Vbeta and 13 Jbeta primers. Clones were sequenced by immunoSEQ multiplex PCR, and TCRdb holds only the in-frame ones, with some missing. The sample has some 150,000 clones; 60% to 85% are singletons. This TCR was sampled from a woman aged 40 to 55 in good health and CMV-seropositive. Specimen: PBMCs. V and J are TRBV7-9 and TRBJ1-3; D is uncertain. The CDR3 DNA reads as TGTGCCAGCAGCTTTGGCAGCCTCCGGGTGGGAAACACCATATATTTT. As protein: CASSFGSLRVGNTIYF. The full variable domain, rest sourced from reference TRBV7-9 and TRBJ1-3, is DTGVSQNPRHKITKRGQNVTFRCDPISEHNRLYWYRQTLGQGPEFLTYFQNEAQLEKSRLLSDRFSAERPKGSFSTLEIQRTEQGDSAMYLCASSFGSLRVGNTIYFGEGSWLTVV.